This passage covers 15 T cell receptor beta chains from one sample sequenced in a study of early T cells in non-severe SARS-CoV-2 infection. Using its own MiXCR run on the 5' RACE reads, TCRdb lists one record per CDR3 protein. The data contain roughly 40,000 distinct CDR3 sequences, 9.5% to 15% of them seen just once; the ten biggest clones take up 15% to 20%. The specimen was whole blood. These receptors originate from an adult who was a healthcare worker with PCR-confirmed SARS-CoV-2 infection or an uninfected control (not recorded which).

This chain connects TRBV15 to TRBJ1-5; 7 nucleotides agree with TRBD1. Germline CDR1 is LNHNV and CDR2 is YYDKDF (reference sequence). V lost 1 base to trimming and J lost 3 bases; unmatched junction nucleotides: 6. The CDR3 length is 16 residues. In DNA, the CDR3 is TGTGCCACCAGCAGAGCCCTAGACAGGGTCAATCAGCCCCAGCATTTT. This encodes CATSRALDRVNQPQHF.

The J gene is TRBJ1-2, the V gene TRBV5-6, with D hard to call. The CDR3 length is 13 residues. Germline CDR1 and CDR2: SGHDT and YYEEEE. Trimming cost V 0 bases and J 4 bases, with 7 bases left between them. The CDR3 DNA sequence: TGTGCCAGCAGCTTGGGTGGTTCCTATGGCTACACCTTC. Its protein is CASSLGGSYGYTF.

This clonotype was observed at least ten times. The V call is TRBV27, the J call TRBJ2-3; TRBD2 matches at 15 bases. V shed 5 bases, J shed 4 bases, and the junction held 4 bases outside the gene matches. This CDR3 comprises 16 residues. Germline V CDR1 and CDR2: MNHEY, SMNVEV (reference sequence). As DNA, the CDR3 is TGTGCCAGCAGTCCGTGGACTAGCGGGGGGGCAGATACGCAGTATTTT. Protein sequence: CASSPWTSGGADTQYF.

A few counts support this clonotype. The rearrangement joins TRBV2 to TRBJ2-2; 11 bases fit TRBD2. CDR3 length: 18 amino acids. Germline V gives CDR1 SNHLY, CDR2 FYNNEI. V trimming: 6 bases; J trimming: 0 bases; junction bases outside the gene matches: 9. CDR3 residues: CASRGTSGLLANTGELFF. The CDR3 bases are TGTGCCAGCAGGGGGACTAGCGGACTACTGGCGAACACCGGGGAGCTGTTTTTT.

This clonotype was detected ten times or more. The chain links TRBV11-2 to TRBJ2-2; 12 bases map to TRBD2. Trimming at V came to 5 bases and at J to 8 bases, leaving 15 bases not matched to a gene. There are 18 residues in the CDR3. Germline V lookup: CDR1 SGHAT, CDR2 FQNNGV. This chain's CDR3 is CASSPPSGGVPGGGELFF. Here the CDR3 DNA reads TGTGCCAGCAGCCCCCCTAGCGGGGGGGTCCCGGGTGGTGGGGAGCTGTTTTTT.

This clonotype was detected many times. The chain employs TRBV12-3 or TRBV12-4 and TRBJ2-7, with 11 positions matching TRBD2. The length of the CDR3 is 15 residues. The junction had 9 bases not matched to a gene; V was cut back by 8 bases and J by 3 bases. Here the CDR3 reads CASGPSTSGVYEQYF. CDR3 DNA: TGTGCCAGCGGGCCCTCGACTAGCGGGGTCTACGAGCAGTACTTC.

The chain combines TRBV6-5 with TRBJ2-3; D ambiguous. This CDR3 is 12 amino acids long. The V end was cut by 4 bases, the J end by 2 bases, with 4 bases between. Germline V gives CDR1 MNHEY, CDR2 SVGAGI. The CDR3 bases are TGTGCCAGCAGTTCGGACACAGATACGCAGTATTTT. The encoded protein is CASSSDTDTQYF.

Turning to this clonotype: This could be a read error, since a much larger clone is one nucleotide away. In DNA, the CDR3 is TGTGCCAGCAGCGCCCAGACAGGGCCGAATAACATTCAGTACTTC. This encodes CASSAQTGPNNIQYF. The chain joins TRBV7-2 to TRBJ2-4, with 7 bases that match TRBD1. Germline V CDR1 and CDR2: SGHTA, FQGNSA. CDR3 length: 15 amino acids. V was clipped by 5 bases and J by 7 bases; unmatched bases: 11.

The chain recombines TRBV9 with TRBJ2-5; the match to TRBD2 covers 8 bases. This CDR3 has 14 amino acids. After removal of 4 bases from V and 4 bases from J, the junction contained 6 bases not matched to a gene. The germline V gene encodes CDR1 SGDLS and CDR2 YYNGEE. The CDR3 loop reads CASSPAGARETQYF. In DNA form, the CDR3 reads TGTGCCAGCAGCCCAGCGGGAGCTCGAGAGACCCAGTACTTC. Drawing the rest from reference TRBV9 and TRBJ2-5, the complete variable domain is DSGVTQTPKHLITATGQRVTLRCSPRSGDLSVYWYQQSLDQGLQFLIQYYNGEERAKGNILERFSAQQFPDLHSELNLSSLELGDSALYFCASSPAGARETQYFGPGTRLLVL.

The rearrangement links TRBV18 to TRBJ2-7; 9 nucleotides agree with TRBD1. Looked up from germline, CDR1 is KGHSH and CDR2 is LQKENI. The ends lost 6 bases at V and 2 bases at J; junction bases unmatched: 8. This CDR3 spans 15 amino acids. The CDR3 sequence is CASSLGQGGPYEQYF. The CDR3 nucleotides read TGTGCCAGCTCCCTGGGACAGGGCGGCCCCTACGAGCAGTACTTC.

J is TRBJ2-7 and V is TRBV6-6; D call uncertain. The V end lost 4 bases, the J end lost 3 bases, and 13 bases lay between the germline ends. Germline assignment: CDR1 MNHNY and CDR2 SVGAGI (reference sequence). The CDR3 is 14 amino acids. CDR3 region: CASSFLTGGYEQYF. CDR3 sequence (DNA): TGTGCCAGCAGTTTCTTGACGGGCGGCTACGAGCAGTACTTC.

This clonotype has a handful of counts. The CDR3, as DNA: TGTGCCAGCAAGGAGCGGGGGGGCACAGATACGCAGTATTTT. Translating it yields CASKERGGTDTQYF. The genes are TRBV2 and TRBJ2-3; 9 positions agree with TRBD2. The V segment lost 7 bases and the J segment 1 base; nucleotides outside the gene matches: 3. The CDR3 extends over 14 amino acids. Germline lookup yields CDR1 SNHLY and CDR2 FYNNEI.

This clonotype has a count of ten or more. The gene calls are TRBV7-6 and TRBJ2-3; D is unclear. Trimming left V 5 bases short and J 0 bases short, with 12 bases between. The CDR3 has 15 residues. The germline CDR1 and CDR2 sequences are SGHVS and FNYEAQ. The CDR3, as DNA: TGTGCCAGCAGCCGTAGAGCATCTAGCACAGATACGCAGTATTTT. Protein sequence: CASSRRASSTDTQYF.

The sample holds a few counts of this clonotype. V gene TRBV29-1 combines with J gene TRBJ1-1, with TRBD1 matching 11 bases. Trimming cost V 4 bases and J 11 bases; bases outside gene matches: 12. Germline V gene lookup returns CDR1 SQVTM and CDR2 ANQGSEA. The length of the CDR3 is 14 residues. In nucleotides, the CDR3 is TGCAGCGTTGCTCCAGGACAGGGGGCGCTTGGGGCTTTCTTT. Protein sequence: CSVAPGQGALGAFF.

This clonotype was seen repeatedly, ten times or more. This chain links TRBV7-2 with TRBJ2-7, with 8 bases that match TRBD2. CDR3 size: 17 residues. V was pared by 1 base and J by 6 bases, with 14 bases of the junction left unmatched. CDR1 and CDR2 (germline): SGHTA, FQGNSA. CDR3 DNA: TGTGCCAGCAGCTTAGGAACCTATAGCGGGATCTCCAGCGAGCAGTACTTC. It specifies CASSLGTYSGISSEQYF.